Shown below are 23 T cell receptor beta chains from a single sample sequenced in a study of cytomegalovirus exposure and HLA in healthy donors (TCRdb year 2017). The library came from the immunoSEQ multiplex PCR assay. Here the immuneACCESS table is served through TCRdb, limited to in-frame sequences with V and J called. Missing clones are a known gap in these copies; in checked studies unresolved V genes cover under half, and the rest lacks a known reason. For this sample the table gives 250,000 to 400,000 clones, of which around 90% were detected only once. The biggest ten clones account for approximately 0.9% of the sample. Material: PBMCs. These receptors came from a man younger than 40 in good health and CMV-seronegative.

CDR3 protein: CASSLIVGGKETQYF. CDR3 nucleotides: TGTGCCAGCAGCTTGATCGTCGGAGGGAAAGAGACCCAGTACTTC. The chain carries TRBV5-4 and TRBJ2-5, with D possibly being TRBD2 (6 bases). Germline CDR1 SGHNT, CDR2 YYREEE (reference sequence). Between the trimmed V and J ends, which lost 1 base and 3 bases, there was a span of 13 bases. The CDR3 spans 15 residues.

The chain has TRBV6-4 and TRBJ1-2; no reliable D call. The V end was cut by 0 bases, the J end by 0 bases, with 17 bases between. Germline V gene data show CDR1 as MRHNA and CDR2 as SNTAGT. The CDR3 totals 18 residues. The CDR3 protein is CASSDSRVRRASNYGYTF. Here the CDR3 DNA reads TGTGCCAGCAGTGACTCGAGAGTAAGGAGGGCGTCTAACTATGGCTACACCTTC.

The chain joins TRBV7-9 to TRBJ2-5; 7 bases fit TRBD2. Per the germline V gene, CDR1 is SEHNR and CDR2 is FQNEAQ (reference sequence). Trimming cost V 4 bases and J 5 bases; bases outside gene matches: 19. The CDR3 length is 18 residues. This chain's CDR3 is CASSSPRGGTAGRETQYF. The CDR3 region has the DNA TGTGCCAGCAGCTCCCCTCGGGGTGGCACAGCGGGGAGGGAGACCCAGTACTTC.

This chain uses TRBV6-5 with TRBJ2-3, with D perhaps matching TRBD1 (6 bases). CDR1 is MNHEY, CDR2 SVGAGI, per germline. This CDR3 has 12 residues. Trimming removed 6 bases at V and 4 bases at J, with 8 bases between. The CDR3, as DNA: TGTGCCAGCAGCAGGGGTGCAGATACGCAGTATTTT. As protein: CASSRGADTQYF.

The V and J genes are TRBV25-1 and TRBJ2-1; 8 bases match TRBD1. Germline CDR1 and CDR2: MGHDK and SYGVNS. The CDR3 is made up of 15 amino acids. Unmatched junction bases numbered 9, after V lost 6 bases and J lost 5 bases. Here the CDR3 DNA reads TGTGCCAGCAGAGACCGCGGGACAGGTAACAATGAGCAGTTCTTC. It specifies CASRDRGTGNNEQFF.

The V gene is TRBV7-6, the J gene TRBJ2-7; tentative D call: TRBD2 (6 bases). V was clipped by 5 bases and J by 5 bases, with 16 bases between them. Germline assignment: CDR1 SGHVS and CDR2 FNYEAQ. CDR3 length equals 14 residues. This CDR3 is CASSARIWGDEQYF. CDR3 DNA: TGTGCCAGCAGCGCACGGATCTGGGGGGACGAGCAGTACTTC. Variable domain in full (rest from reference TRBV7-6 and TRBJ2-7): GAGVSQSPRYKVTKRGQDVALRCDPISGHVSLYWYRQALGQGPEFLTYFNYEAQQDKSGLPNDRFSAERPEGSISTLTIQRTEQRDSAMYRCASSARIWGDEQYFGPGTRLTVT.

The J gene is TRBJ2-3, the V gene TRBV13; 13 bases align to TRBD2. The CDR3 loop spans 18 amino acids. J gave up 1 base and V 6 bases, and 10 bases lay outside the gene matches. Looked up from germline, CDR1 is PRHDT and CDR2 is FYEKMQ (reference sequence). CDR3 nucleotide sequence: TGTGCCAGCAGACCTACTAGCGGGGGGGCCTTCGGCACAGATACGCAGTATTTT. It translates to CASRPTSGGAFGTDTQYF.

J is TRBJ1-1 and V is TRBV28; the D is unclear. The V gene's germline CDR1 is MDHEN and CDR2 SYDVKM. The CDR3 consists of 15 residues. The ends were cut back, 5 bases at V and 0 bases at J, with 13 bases in the middle. The DNA of the CDR3 is TGTGCCAGCAGTGTCCCCAATATAGTGAACACTGAAGCTTTCTTT. It is translated as CASSVPNIVNTEAFF.

The rearrangement links TRBV4-1 to TRBJ2-5; 11 bases fit TRBD2. This CDR3 is 18 amino acids long. The ends lost 4 bases at V and 0 bases at J; junction bases unmatched: 10. Looked up from germline, CDR1 is MGHRA and CDR2 is YSYEKL. The CDR3 spells CASSPKSRGLADQETQYF. For the CDR3, the DNA is TGCGCCAGCAGCCCGAAATCGAGGGGACTAGCGGACCAAGAGACCCAGTACTTC.

The chain links TRBV5-4 to TRBJ2-2; 8 nucleotides match TRBD2. The CDR3 totals 15 residues. The V segment lost 3 bases and the J segment 5 bases; nucleotides outside the gene matches: 6. Germline values: CDR1 SGHNT, CDR2 YYREEE (reference sequence). The CDR3 region is CASSSSGGWTGELFF. The CDR3 DNA reads TGTGCCAGCAGCTCCAGCGGGGGCTGGACCGGGGAGCTGTTTTTT.

V and J are TRBV11-2 and TRBJ2-7, with TRBD1 identical over 10 bases. The CDR3 is made up of 14 amino acids. The germline gives CDR1 SGHAT, CDR2 FQNNGV. V dropped 5 bases and J dropped 4; count of bases not matched to a gene: 5. DNA of the CDR3: TGTGCCAGCAGCCAAGACAGGGGGCGGTACGAGCAGTACTTC. Translating it yields CASSQDRGRYEQYF.

The rearrangement links TRBV5-1 to TRBJ1-2, with a weak D call TRBD1 (6 bases). Germline V gives CDR1 SGHRS, CDR2 YFSETQ. The CDR3 has 15 residues. V lost 4 bases, J lost 5 bases, and 18 bases lay in between. CDR3 nucleotides: TGCGCCAGCAGCGCCCACCCCGGACAGCCTTATGGCTACACCTTC. Its protein is CASSAHPGQPYGYTF.

The chain combines TRBV6-1 with TRBJ1-2; 7 nucleotides match TRBD1. CDR1 and CDR2 from the germline V gene are MNHNS and SASEGT. This CDR3 is 12 amino acids long. Losses at the gene ends were 6 bases for V and 9 bases for J; bases not matched to a gene: 7. CDR3 nucleotide sequence: TGTGCCAGCAGCTACAGGGGATCTAGCTACACCTTC. It translates to CASSYRGSSYTF.

The rearrangement uses TRBV20-1 and TRBJ1-1; D remains unclear. The length of the CDR3 is 11 residues. CDR1 is DFQATT and CDR2 is SNEGSKA in the germline V gene (reference sequence). The CDR3 spells CSCYLNTEAFF. CDR3 DNA: TGCAGCTGCTACTTGAACACTGAAGCTTTCTTT.

The rearrangement links TRBV10-1 to TRBJ1-1; 7 nucleotides match TRBD1. The CDR3 is 16 amino acids. V lost 0 bases, J lost 0 bases, and 4 bases stayed unmatched. Per the germline V gene, CDR1 is WNHNN and CDR2 is SYGVQD (reference sequence). The chain's CDR3 is CASSESTGLMNTEAFF. DNA for the CDR3: TGCGCCAGCAGTGAGTCGACAGGGCTGATGAACACTGAAGCTTTCTTT.

The J gene is TRBJ1-2, the V gene TRBV5-1; maybe TRBD1 (5 bases). The CDR3 extends over 14 amino acids. Trimming pared 1 base from V and 7 bases from J, leaving 14 bases between. CDR1 and CDR2 (germline): SGHRS, YFSETQ. The CDR3 sequence: CASSLSAGGGGYTF. The DNA for the CDR3 is TGCGCCAGCAGCTTGTCTGCAGGCGGGGGTGGCTACACCTTC.

This rearrangement joins TRBV19 to TRBJ1-5; D possibly corresponds to TRBD1 (6 bases). The CDR3 has 13 amino acids. Germline CDR1 reads LNHDA; CDR2 reads SQIVND (reference sequence). V was shortened by 6 bases and J by 7 bases, with 13 bases between the two germline ends. The CDR3, as DNA: TGTGCCAGTAGCCAGGGGCTGGAGCAGCCCCAGCATTTT. It codes for CASSQGLEQPQHF.

This chain links TRBV7-2 with TRBJ2-4, with D perhaps matching TRBD2 (7 bases). Per germline, CDR1 SGHTA and CDR2 FQGNSA. V dropped 2 bases and J dropped 5 bases, with 16 bases sitting between them. The CDR3 loop spans 16 amino acids. DNA for the CDR3: TGTGCCAGCAGCTTAAGAGGGGGAGGGGCGCAAAACATTCAGTACTTC. Translating it yields CASSLRGGGAQNIQYF.

V gene TRBV4-3 combines with J gene TRBJ2-3; no reliable D call. Trimming stripped 4 bases from V and 2 bases from J, with 10 bases between. Germline CDR1 reads LGHNA; CDR2 reads YSLEER. The CDR3 covers 14 residues. CDR3 residues: CASSPRRFTDTQYF. The CDR3 DNA is TGCGCCAGCAGCCCTAGGCGGTTCACAGATACGCAGTATTTT.

This clone was counted once. V gene TRBV5-6 combines with J gene TRBJ2-7, with 7 bases fitting TRBD1. Germline V gives CDR1 SGHDT, CDR2 YYEEEE. The CDR3 length is 14 residues. With 2 bases clipped from V and 2 bases from J, the junction kept 4 bases outside the gene matches. CDR3 sequence reads: CASSFKGAPYEQYF. Written as DNA, the CDR3 is TGTGCCAGCAGCTTTAAGGGGGCCCCCTACGAGCAGTACTTC.

The chain is built from TRBV9 and TRBJ1-6; 8 bases are a match to TRBD1. CDR1 is SGDLS and CDR2 is YYNGEE in the germline V gene. The CDR3 runs to 16 residues. V gave up 1 base and J gave up 8 bases; unmatched junction bases: 8. The CDR3 nucleotides are TGTGCCAGCAGCGTATTCCCGAACAGGGGGGATTCACCCCTCCACTTT. It translates to CASSVFPNRGDSPLHF.

V and J are TRBV9 and TRBJ2-3; 10 bases match TRBD2. CDR3 length: 16 amino acids. V trimming: 4 bases; J trimming: 2 bases; junction bases outside the gene matches: 7. Germline V gene data show CDR1 as SGDLS and CDR2 as YYNGEE. CDR3 sequence reads: CASSILAGETTDTQYF. CDR3 sequence (DNA): TGTGCCAGCAGCATCCTAGCGGGGGAAACCACAGATACGCAGTATTTT.

The J gene is TRBJ2-1, the V gene TRBV5-1; 11 nucleotides line up with TRBD1. CDR1 is SGHRS and CDR2 is YFSETQ in the germline V gene. The V gene end was trimmed by 5 bases and the J gene end by 8 bases; junction bases not matched to a gene: 9. The CDR3 runs to 15 residues. In DNA form, the CDR3 reads TGCGCCAGCAGAAGGGGACAGGGGGTTTTCCATGAGCAGTTCTTC. Protein product: CASRRGQGVFHEQFF.